The next 25 T cell receptor beta chains were all read from a single sample in a study of identical twins. TCRdb used MiXCR to reprocess the 5' RACE reads, holding one entry per CDR3 protein. Here the sample spans about 390,000 distinct CDR3 sequences, 9% to 10% being singletons. Sequenced sample: naive T cells sorted from blood. The receptors shown here come from a woman between 50 and 59 years old in good health.

This clonotype occurred a few times. The gene calls are TRBV25-1 and TRBJ1-1; possibly TRBD1 for D (5 bases). The CDR3 runs 13 residues. Germline lookup yields CDR1 MGHDK and CDR2 SYGVNS. Trimming stripped 7 bases from V and 4 bases from J, with 13 bases between. In DNA form, the CDR3 reads TGTGCCAGCACAAACCTGGGACGCACTGAAGCTTTCTTT. Amino acids: CASTNLGRTEAFF. The variable domain in full, completed from reference TRBV25-1 and TRBJ1-1, reads EADIYQTPRYLVIGTGKKITLECSQTMGHDKMYWYQQDPGMELHLIHYSYGVNSTEKGDLSSESTVSRIRTEHFPLTLESARPSHTSQYLCASTNLGRTEAFFGQGTRLTVV.

The chain has TRBV2 and TRBJ2-3, with D possibly being TRBD1 (5 bases). Germline loops: CDR1 SNHLY, CDR2 FYNNEI. The V end lost 7 bases, the J end lost 1 base, and 15 bases lay between the germline ends. The CDR3 spans 15 residues. CDR3 nucleotide sequence: TGTGCCAGCACCCGAGACAGTACCCGCACAGATACGCAGTATTTT. It codes for CASTRDSTRTDTQYF. The complete variable domain, with remaining parts taken from reference TRBV2 and TRBJ2-3, reads EPEVTQTPSHQVTQMGQEVILRCVPISNHLYFYWYRQILGQKVEFLVSFYNNEISEKSEIFDDQFSVERPDGSNFTLKIRSTKLEDSAMYFCASTRDSTRTDTQYFGPGTRLTVL.

This clonotype appeared a few times. The genes are TRBV3-1 and TRBJ2-7; D is ambiguous. There are 12 residues in the CDR3. The germline gives CDR1 LGHDT, CDR2 YNNKEL (reference sequence). V lost 1 base and J 4 bases, leaving 5 bases between the germline ends. The CDR3 bases are TGTGCCAGCAGCCAAGTTTTGTACGAGCAGTACTTC. As protein: CASSQVLYEQYF.

This clonotype came up many times. This rearrangement joins TRBV4-2 to TRBJ2-2, with D uncertain. The germline V gene has CDR1 LGHNA and CDR2 YNFKEQ. The V end was cut by 1 base, the J end by 6 bases, with 9 bases between. CDR3 length: 14 amino acids. CDR3 in amino acids: CASSQVESAGELFF. In DNA form, the CDR3 reads TGTGCCAGCAGCCAAGTAGAGTCGGCCGGGGAGCTGTTTTTT.

This clonotype was recorded many times. The chain is built from TRBV9 and TRBJ2-1; D is possibly TRBD2 (7 bases). The CDR3 has 14 residues. Trimming removed 4 bases from V and 9 bases from J, with 17 bases in between. Germline values: CDR1 SGDLS, CDR2 YYNGEE. CDR3 sequence (DNA): TGTGCCAGCAGCCGGGGGGCAGGGCAGGGTGAGCAGTTCTTC. Amino acids: CASSRGAGQGEQFF.

This clonotype was observed a handful of times. The chain combines TRBV24-1 with TRBJ2-2; 14 positions match TRBD2. Germline CDR1 KGHDR, CDR2 SFDVKD. V gave up 4 bases and J gave up 7 bases; unmatched junction bases: 7. The CDR3 runs 17 residues. The CDR3 region is CATSDPGTSGRGGELFF. The DNA for the CDR3 is TGTGCCACCAGTGACCCCGGGACTAGCGGGAGAGGCGGGGAGCTGTTTTTT.

This clonotype occurred a few times. The CDR3: CSGESWDRGDTQYF. Written as DNA, the CDR3 is TGCAGTGGGGAGAGCTGGGACAGGGGAGATACGCAGTATTTT. The chain links TRBV20-1 to TRBJ2-3, with 10 nucleotides matching TRBD1. The germline V gene has CDR1 DFQATT and CDR2 SNEGSKA (reference sequence). With 7 bases clipped from V and 5 bases from J, the junction kept 9 bases outside the gene matches. This CDR3 comprises 14 residues.

The chain joins TRBV12-3 or TRBV12-4 to TRBJ2-2; D possibly corresponds to TRBD1 (5 bases). The CDR3 totals 15 residues. Trimming removed 3 bases at V and 6 bases at J, with 14 bases between. In DNA, the CDR3 is TGTGCCAGCAGTTTGGCGAATAGGGGTCCCGGGGAGCTGTTTTTT. Protein: CASSLANRGPGELFF.

This clonotype is a singleton in its sample. The V gene is TRBV12-5, the J gene TRBJ2-1; unclear D gene. The CDR3 is 13 residues long. The ends were cut back, 1 base at V and 8 bases at J, with 9 bases in the middle. Germline loops: CDR1 LGHNT, CDR2 FRNRAP. The DNA of the CDR3 is TGTGCTAGTGGTTTGGGAAGGAATGATGAGCAGTTCTTC. Encoded protein: CASGLGRNDEQFF. The full variable domain, its missing parts supplied by reference TRBV12-5 and TRBJ2-1, is DARVTQTPRHKVTEMGQEVTMRCQPILGHNTVFWYRQTMMQGLELLAYFRNRAPLDDSGMPKDRFSAEMPDATLATLKIQPSEPRDSAVYFCASGLGRNDEQFFGPGTRLTVL.

The V call is TRBV20-1, the J call TRBJ2-2; D unresolved. Germline V gene sequence: CDR1 DFQATT, CDR2 SNEGSKA (reference sequence). Trimming pared 6 bases from V and 2 bases from J, leaving 19 bases between. The length of the CDR3 is 16 residues. The CDR3 DNA reads TGCAGTGCCACGGACCCTGGACGGAAAAACACCGGGGAGCTGTTTTTT. It specifies CSATDPGRKNTGELFF.

The V call is TRBV4-1, the J call TRBJ2-7; D perhaps matches TRBD2 (6 bases). Germline loops: CDR1 MGHRA, CDR2 YSYEKL. The CDR3 loop spans 15 amino acids. Trimming shortened V by 2 bases and J by 2 bases, and 13 bases separated the two germline ends. CDR3 nucleotides: TGCGCCAGCAGCCAACCGGGGGAAGGGGCCTACGAGCAGTACTTC. Its protein is CASSQPGEGAYEQYF.

The chain links TRBV6-1 to TRBJ2-7; tentative D call: TRBD1 (6 bases). Germline V CDR1 and CDR2: MNHNS, SASEGT. V gave up 1 base and J gave up 2 bases, with 18 bases separating them. CDR3 length equals 17 residues. CDR3 coding DNA: TGTGCCAGCAGTGAAGGGGGGTACAGGGATATGACCTACGAGCAGTACGTC. Translation gives CASSEGGYRDMTYEQYV.

This clonotype was counted only a few times. The chain joins TRBV10-3 to TRBJ2-7; 10 nucleotides agree with TRBD2. J was trimmed by 0 bases and V by 4 bases; bases with no gene match: 15. The CDR3 totals 19 residues. In germline, CDR1 is ENHRY, CDR2 SYGVKD. This chain's CDR3 is CAISALGSGRKRDSYEQYF. For the CDR3, the DNA is TGTGCCATCAGTGCGTTGGGTAGCGGGAGGAAAAGGGACTCCTACGAGCAGTACTTC.

This rearrangement joins TRBV6-2 or TRBV6-3 to TRBJ2-7, with 9 bases aligning to TRBD1. The V and J ends lost 6 bases and 6 bases, in that order; junction bases with no gene match: 12. Per germline, CDR1 MNHEY and CDR2 SVGEGT. The CDR3 consists of 15 residues. The CDR3 bases are TGTGCCAGCAGCCCCCCGGGACAGGGAAGGCGCGAGCAGTACGTC. It is translated as CASSPPGQGRREQYV.

CDR3 in DNA: TGTGCCATCAGCTTCGCCCGGACAAGCTCCTACGAGCAGTACTTC. It is translated as CAISFARTSSYEQYF. The V call is TRBV10-3, the J call TRBJ2-7; weak D call: TRBD1 (5 bases). The CDR3 spans 15 residues. Germline V gene lookup returns CDR1 ENHRY and CDR2 SYGVKD. Between the trimmed V and J ends, which lost 6 bases and 0 bases, there was a span of 15 bases.

This clonotype was counted a few times. The genes are TRBV6-5 and TRBJ2-6; D is ambiguous. The CDR3 is 13 amino acids. From germline, CDR1 is MNHEY and CDR2 SVGAGI. Trimming left V 8 bases short and J 5 bases short, with 10 bases between. This CDR3 is CASSKEWANVLTF. The CDR3 nucleotides are TGTGCCAGCTCCAAGGAGTGGGCCAACGTCCTGACTTTC.

The gene calls are TRBV24-1 and TRBJ2-2; TRBD2 matches 7 bases. CDR1 is KGHDR and CDR2 is SFDVKD in the germline V gene. The trim removed 6 bases at V and 5 bases at J, leaving 5 bases unmatched. This CDR3 has 14 amino acids. CDR3 in amino acids: CATSLSGGTGELFF. DNA of the CDR3: TGTGCCACCAGTCTCTCCGGGGGGACCGGGGAGCTGTTTTTT.

Regarding this clonotype: The conserved final phenylalanine or tryptophan is absent from the CDR3, which likely points to a read error. The limits of the CDR3 on the DNA are not certain, so only TCRdb's listed CDR3 is given. The chain recombines TRBV6-8 with TRBJ2-1; TRBD1 was called by the table and not checked on the DNA. Counting both end residues, the CDR3 totals 11 amino acids. The germline V gene encodes CDR1 MNHGY and CDR2 SAAAGT. CDR3 residues: CASSYSSTPPI.

This clonotype showed up just a few times. The rearrangement uses TRBV4-1 and TRBJ1-5; D remains ambiguous. V lost 1 base and J 9 bases, leaving 10 bases between the germline ends. Germline CDR1 is MGHRA and CDR2 is YSYEKL. The CDR3 has 13 residues. The CDR3 nucleotides read TGCGCCAGCAGCCAAGTGTTGGGTTCGCCCCAGCATTTT. Translation gives CASSQVLGSPQHF.

There are a few counts of this clonotype. The chain is built from TRBV4-1 and TRBJ2-7, with 7 bases aligning to TRBD2. V lost 0 bases to trimming and J lost 3 bases; unmatched junction nucleotides: 11. The CDR3 totals 17 residues. Germline V CDR1 and CDR2: MGHRA, YSYEKL. The CDR3 spells CASSQDRSSGRIYEQYV. In nucleotides, the CDR3 is TGCGCCAGCAGCCAAGATAGGAGTAGCGGGCGTATCTACGAGCAGTACGTC.

This clonotype was observed a few times. The V call is TRBV3-1, the J call TRBJ1-4; a weak D match, TRBD1 (5 bases). The V gene's germline CDR1 is LGHDT and CDR2 YNNKEL (reference sequence). There are 14 residues in the CDR3. V was cut by 4 bases and J by 7 bases, with 13 bases left in between. The DNA of the CDR3 is TGTGCCAGCAGCCCCTTTGGGGGAGGTGAAAAACTGTTTTTT. It codes for CASSPFGGGEKLFF.

As regards this clonotype: A much larger clone sits a single nucleotide away, making a read error possible. The chain joins TRBV5-1 to TRBJ2-2; TRBD2 aligns across 7 bases. The CDR3 consists of 13 residues. CDR1 and CDR2 (germline): SGHRS, YFSETQ. As DNA, the CDR3 is TGCGCCAGCAGCTTGGTTCCCAGCGGGGACCTGTTTTTT. Amino acid sequence: CASSLVPSGDLFF. Drawing the rest from reference TRBV5-1 and TRBJ2-2, the complete variable domain is KAGVTQTPRYLIKTRGQQVTLSCSPISGHRSVSWYQQTPGQGLQFLFEYFSETQRNKGNFPGRFSGRQFSNSRSEMNVSTLELGDSALYLCASSLVPSGDLFFGEGSRLTVL.

This clonotype was picked up many times. The chain links TRBV3-1 to TRBJ1-5, with D possibly matching TRBD1 (5 bases). V shed 0 bases and J shed 7 bases, with 7 bases lying between them. Germline values: CDR1 LGHDT, CDR2 YNNKEL (reference sequence). The CDR3 has 13 residues. The CDR3 spells CASSQDRGQPQHF. Written as DNA, the CDR3 is TGTGCCAGCAGCCAAGACCGGGGCCAGCCCCAGCATTTT.

The chain joins TRBV20-1 to TRBJ1-1; possibly TRBD1 for D (5 bases). The CDR3 is 13 amino acids. Trimming left V 8 bases short and J 0 bases short, with 13 bases between. CDR1 is DFQATT, CDR2 SNEGSKA, per germline (reference sequence). Here the CDR3 reads CSYQGQMNTEAFF. The CDR3 DNA is TGCAGTTATCAGGGTCAGATGAACACTGAAGCTTTCTTT.

This clonotype was seen a handful of times. This chain uses TRBV6-2 or TRBV6-3 with TRBJ1-6; D is unclear. Germline V gene sequence: CDR1 MNHEY, CDR2 SVGEGT. V lost 8 bases, J lost 2 bases, and 10 bases lay in between. There are 14 residues in the CDR3. The CDR3 DNA sequence: TGTGCCAGCGTCCACGGGACCTATAATTCACCCCTCCACTTT. Translated: CASVHGTYNSPLHF.